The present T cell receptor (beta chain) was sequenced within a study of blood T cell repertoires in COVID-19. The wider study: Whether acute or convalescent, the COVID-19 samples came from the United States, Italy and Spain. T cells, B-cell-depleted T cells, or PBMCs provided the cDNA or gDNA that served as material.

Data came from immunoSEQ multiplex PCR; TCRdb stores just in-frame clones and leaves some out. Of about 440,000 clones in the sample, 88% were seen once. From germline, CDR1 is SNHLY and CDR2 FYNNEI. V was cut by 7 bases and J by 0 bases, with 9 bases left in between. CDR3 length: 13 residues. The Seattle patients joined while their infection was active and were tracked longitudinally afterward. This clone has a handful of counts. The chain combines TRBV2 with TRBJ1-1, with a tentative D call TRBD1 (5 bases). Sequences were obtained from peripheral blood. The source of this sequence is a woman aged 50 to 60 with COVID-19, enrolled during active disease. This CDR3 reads CASKQDMNTEAFF. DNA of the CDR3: TGTGCCAGCAAACAGGACATGAACACTGAAGCTTTCTTT. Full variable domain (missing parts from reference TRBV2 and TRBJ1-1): EPEVTQTPSHQVTQMGQEVILRCVPISNHLYFYWYRQILGQKVEFLVSFYNNEISEKSEIFDDQFSVERPDGSNFTLKIRSTKLEDSAMYFCASKQDMNTEAFFGQGTRLTVV.